This TCR beta chain was sequenced in a study of shared clonotypes between healthy human individuals. Looking at the study overall: The cohort had a couple of women and a few men, ages 18 to 49.

V was pared by 3 bases and J by 5 bases, with 9 bases of the junction left unmatched. Germline V gene sequence: CDR1 SGDLS, CDR2 YYNGEE. This CDR3 is 16 amino acids long. Measured with immunoSEQ multiplex PCR; TCRdb has only the in-frame clones, and not every one. This table holds roughly 500,000 clones, about four fifths found once. The sequenced sample was PBMCs. The chain links TRBV9 to TRBJ2-4; 9 bases map to TRBD1. This TCR came from a woman in her forties in good health. Some clones in this sample may be carry-over from other donors' samples. The CDR3 DNA reads as TGTGCCAGCAGCGCCAGATACGGACAGGGGCAAAACATTCAGTACTTC. This codes for CASSARYGQGQNIQYF.